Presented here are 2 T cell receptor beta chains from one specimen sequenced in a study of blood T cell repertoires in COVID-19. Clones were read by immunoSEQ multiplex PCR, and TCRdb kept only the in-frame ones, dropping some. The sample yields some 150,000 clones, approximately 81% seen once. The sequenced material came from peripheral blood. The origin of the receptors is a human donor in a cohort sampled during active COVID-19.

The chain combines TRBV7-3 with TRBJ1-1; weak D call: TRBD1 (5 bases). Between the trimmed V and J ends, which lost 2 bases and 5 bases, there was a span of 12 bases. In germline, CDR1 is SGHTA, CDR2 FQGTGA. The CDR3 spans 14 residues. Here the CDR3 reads CASSLSGGGTEAFF. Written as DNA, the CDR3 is TGTGCCAGCAGCTTATCGGGGGGTGGAACTGAAGCTTTCTTT.

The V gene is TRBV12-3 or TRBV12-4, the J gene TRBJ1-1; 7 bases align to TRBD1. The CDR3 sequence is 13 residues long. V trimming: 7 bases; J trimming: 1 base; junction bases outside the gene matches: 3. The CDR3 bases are TGTGCCAGCATCAACAGGGGGAACACTGAAGCTTTCTTT. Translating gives CASINRGNTEAFF.